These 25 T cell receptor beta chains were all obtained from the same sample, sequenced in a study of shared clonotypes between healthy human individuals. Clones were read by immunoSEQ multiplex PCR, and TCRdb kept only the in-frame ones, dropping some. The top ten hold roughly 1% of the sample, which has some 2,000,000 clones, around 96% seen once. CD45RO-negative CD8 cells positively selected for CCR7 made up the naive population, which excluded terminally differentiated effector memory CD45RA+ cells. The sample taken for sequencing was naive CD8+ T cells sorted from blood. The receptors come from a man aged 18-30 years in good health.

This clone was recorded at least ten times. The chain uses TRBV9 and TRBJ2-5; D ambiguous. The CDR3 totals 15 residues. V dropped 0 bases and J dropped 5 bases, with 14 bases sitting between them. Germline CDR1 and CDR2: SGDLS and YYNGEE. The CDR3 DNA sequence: TGTGCCAGCAGCGTAGTTAAGGGCTTAGGGGAGACCCAGTACTTC. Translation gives CASSVVKGLGETQYF.

CDR3 sequence reads: CASRLGSGPYNEQFF. The CDR3 region has the DNA TGTGCCAGCAGATTGGGGTCAGGGCCCTACAATGAGCAGTTCTTC. This sequence joins TRBV11-2 and TRBJ2-1, with a possible D match to TRBD1 (5 bases). From germline, CDR1 is SGHAT and CDR2 FQNNGV. The CDR3 has 15 amino acids. Between the trimmed V and J ends, which lost 6 bases and 2 bases, there was a span of 14 bases.

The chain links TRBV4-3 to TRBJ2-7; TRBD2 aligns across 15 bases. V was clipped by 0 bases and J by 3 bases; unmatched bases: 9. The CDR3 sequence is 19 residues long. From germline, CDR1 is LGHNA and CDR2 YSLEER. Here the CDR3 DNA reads TGCGCCAGCAGCCAAGAGGTCGGACTAGCGGGAGGGCCCCTCTACGAGCAGTACTTC. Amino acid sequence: CASSQEVGLAGGPLYEQYF.

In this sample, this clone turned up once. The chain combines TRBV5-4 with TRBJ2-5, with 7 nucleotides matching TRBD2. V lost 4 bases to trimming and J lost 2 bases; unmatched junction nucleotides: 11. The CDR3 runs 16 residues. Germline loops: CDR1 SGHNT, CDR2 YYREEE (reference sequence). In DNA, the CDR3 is TGTGCCAGCAGCCACCCGAGCGGGGCCCCTCAAGAGACCCAGTACTTC. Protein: CASSHPSGAPQETQYF.

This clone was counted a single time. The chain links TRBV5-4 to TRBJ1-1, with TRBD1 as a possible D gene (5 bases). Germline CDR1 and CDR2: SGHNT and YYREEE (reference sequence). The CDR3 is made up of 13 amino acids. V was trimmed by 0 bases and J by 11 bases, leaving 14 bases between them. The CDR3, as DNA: TGTGCCAGCAGCTTGGCCGGGGGATTTTATGCTTTCTTT. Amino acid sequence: CASSLAGGFYAFF. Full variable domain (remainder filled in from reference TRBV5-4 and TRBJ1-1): ETGVTQSPTHLIKTRGQQVTLRCSSQSGHNTVSWYQQALGQGPQFIFQYYREEENGRGNFPPRFSGLQFPNYSSELNVNALELDDSALYLCASSLAGGFYAFFGQGTRLTVV.

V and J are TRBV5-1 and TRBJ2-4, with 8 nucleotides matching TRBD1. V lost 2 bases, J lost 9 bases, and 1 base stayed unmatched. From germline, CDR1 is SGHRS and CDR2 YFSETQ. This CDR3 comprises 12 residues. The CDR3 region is CASSLGQGIQYF. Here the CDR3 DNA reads TGCGCCAGCAGCTTAGGACAGGGCATTCAGTACTTC.

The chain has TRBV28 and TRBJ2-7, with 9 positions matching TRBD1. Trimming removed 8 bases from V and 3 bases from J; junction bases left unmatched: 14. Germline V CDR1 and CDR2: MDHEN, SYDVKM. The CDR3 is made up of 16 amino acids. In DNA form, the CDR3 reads TGTGCCAGCCACCAATCATCCGGGACAGGGAACTACGAGCAGTACTTC. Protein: CASHQSSGTGNYEQYF.

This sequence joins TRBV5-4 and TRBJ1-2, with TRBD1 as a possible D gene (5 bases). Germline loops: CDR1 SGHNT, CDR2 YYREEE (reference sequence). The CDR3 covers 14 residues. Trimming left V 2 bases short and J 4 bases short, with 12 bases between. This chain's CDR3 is CASSFDRDGYGYTF. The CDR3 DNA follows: TGTGCCAGCAGCTTCGACAGAGATGGCTATGGCTACACCTTC.

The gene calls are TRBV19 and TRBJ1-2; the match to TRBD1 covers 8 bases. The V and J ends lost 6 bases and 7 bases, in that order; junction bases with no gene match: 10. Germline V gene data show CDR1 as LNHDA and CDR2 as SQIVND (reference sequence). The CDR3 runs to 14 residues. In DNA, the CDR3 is TGTGCCAGTAGGTTTTCCCAGGGGGCGGTTGGCTACACCTTC. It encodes CASRFSQGAVGYTF. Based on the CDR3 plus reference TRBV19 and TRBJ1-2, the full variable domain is DGGITQSPKYLFRKEGQNVTLSCEQNLNHDAMYWYRQDPGQGLRLIYYSQIVNDFQKGDIAEGYSVSREKKESFPLTVTSAQKNPTAFYLCASRFSQGAVGYTFGSGTRLTVV.

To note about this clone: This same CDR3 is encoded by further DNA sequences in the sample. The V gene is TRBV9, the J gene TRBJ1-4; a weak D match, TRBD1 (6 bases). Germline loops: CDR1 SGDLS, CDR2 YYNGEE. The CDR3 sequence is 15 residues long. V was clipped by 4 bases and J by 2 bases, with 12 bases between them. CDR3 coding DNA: TGTGCCAGCAGCTACCAGGGGTCGACTAATGAAAAACTGTTTTTT. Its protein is CASSYQGSTNEKLFF. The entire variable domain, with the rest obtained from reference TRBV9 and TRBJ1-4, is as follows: DSGVTQTPKHLITATGQRVTLRCSPRSGDLSVYWYQQSLDQGLQFLIQYYNGEERAKGNILERFSAQQFPDLHSELNLSSLELGDSALYFCASSYQGSTNEKLFFGSGTQLSVL.

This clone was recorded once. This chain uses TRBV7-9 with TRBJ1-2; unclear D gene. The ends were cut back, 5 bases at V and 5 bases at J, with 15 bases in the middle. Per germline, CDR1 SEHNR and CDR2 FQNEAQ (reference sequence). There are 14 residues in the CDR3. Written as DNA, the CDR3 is TGTGCCAGCAGCCCATACACGGATGGATATGGCTACACCTTC. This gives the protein CASSPYTDGYGYTF.

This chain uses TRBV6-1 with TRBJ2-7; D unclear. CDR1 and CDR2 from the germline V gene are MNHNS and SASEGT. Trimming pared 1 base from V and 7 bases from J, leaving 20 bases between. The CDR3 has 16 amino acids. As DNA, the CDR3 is TGTGCCAGCAGTGAAGGTGGCGCCTATACCGGGTGGGAGCAGTACTTC. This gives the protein CASSEGGAYTGWEQYF.

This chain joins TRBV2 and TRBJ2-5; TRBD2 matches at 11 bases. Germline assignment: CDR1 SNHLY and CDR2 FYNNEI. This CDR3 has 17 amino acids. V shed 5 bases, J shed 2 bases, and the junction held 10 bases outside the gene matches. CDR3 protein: CASSQLAGASDQETQYF. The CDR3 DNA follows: TGTGCCAGCAGTCAACTAGCGGGAGCGTCCGATCAAGAGACCCAGTACTTC.

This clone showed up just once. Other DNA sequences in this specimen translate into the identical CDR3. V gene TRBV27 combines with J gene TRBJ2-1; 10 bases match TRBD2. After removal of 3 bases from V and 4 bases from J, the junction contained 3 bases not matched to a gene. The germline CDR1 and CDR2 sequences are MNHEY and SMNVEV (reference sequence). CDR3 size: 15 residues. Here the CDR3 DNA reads TGTGCCAGCAGTTTCAGCGGGGGGGCTTACAATGAGCAGTTCTTC. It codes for CASSFSGGAYNEQFF.

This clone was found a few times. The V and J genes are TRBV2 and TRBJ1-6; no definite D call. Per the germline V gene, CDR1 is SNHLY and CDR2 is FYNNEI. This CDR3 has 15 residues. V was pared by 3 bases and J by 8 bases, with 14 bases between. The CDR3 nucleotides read TGTGCCAGCAGTGAGGTACTAACATCGGATTCACCCCTCCACTTT. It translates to CASSEVLTSDSPLHF.

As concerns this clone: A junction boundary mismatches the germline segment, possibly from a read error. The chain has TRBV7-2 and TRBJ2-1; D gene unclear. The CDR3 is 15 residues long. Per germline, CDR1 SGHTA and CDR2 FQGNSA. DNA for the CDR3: TGTGCCAGCAGCTTAGGTCTAATTAGTTACAGTGAGCAGTTCTTC. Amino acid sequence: CASSLGLISYSEQFF.

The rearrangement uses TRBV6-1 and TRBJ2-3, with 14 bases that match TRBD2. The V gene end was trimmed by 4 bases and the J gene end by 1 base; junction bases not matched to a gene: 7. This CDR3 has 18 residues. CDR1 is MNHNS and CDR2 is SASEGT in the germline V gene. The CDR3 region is CASSVGLAGGRGTDTQYF. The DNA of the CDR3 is TGTGCCAGCAGTGTCGGACTAGCGGGGGGCCGAGGCACAGATACGCAGTATTTT.

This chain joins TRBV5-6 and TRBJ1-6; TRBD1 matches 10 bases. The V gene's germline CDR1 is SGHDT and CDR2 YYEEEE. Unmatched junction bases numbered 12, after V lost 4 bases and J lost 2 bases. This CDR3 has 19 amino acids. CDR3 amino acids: CASSPGQGTPTTYNSPLHF. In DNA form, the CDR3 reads TGTGCCAGCAGCCCGGGACAGGGGACCCCAACCACCTATAATTCACCCCTCCACTTT.

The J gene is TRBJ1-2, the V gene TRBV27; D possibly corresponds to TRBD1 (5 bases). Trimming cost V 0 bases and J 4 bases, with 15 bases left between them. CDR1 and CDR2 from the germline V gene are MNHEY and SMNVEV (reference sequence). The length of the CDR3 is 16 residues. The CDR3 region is CASSLSYLGTAYGYTF. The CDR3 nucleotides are TGTGCCAGCAGTTTATCGTACCTCGGGACTGCCTATGGCTACACCTTC.

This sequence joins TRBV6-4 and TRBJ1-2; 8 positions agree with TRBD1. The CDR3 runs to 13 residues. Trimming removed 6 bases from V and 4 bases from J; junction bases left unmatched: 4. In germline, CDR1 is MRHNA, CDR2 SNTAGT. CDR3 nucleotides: TGTGCCAGCAGCCCTACAGGGGGCTATGGCTACACCTTC. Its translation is CASSPTGGYGYTF.

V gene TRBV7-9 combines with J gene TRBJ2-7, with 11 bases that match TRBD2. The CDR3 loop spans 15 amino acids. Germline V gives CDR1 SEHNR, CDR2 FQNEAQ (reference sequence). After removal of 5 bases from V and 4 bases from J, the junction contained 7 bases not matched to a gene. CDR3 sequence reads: CASSHSGLAGYEQYF. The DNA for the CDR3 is TGTGCCAGCAGCCACTCCGGACTAGCGGGTTACGAGCAGTACTTC.

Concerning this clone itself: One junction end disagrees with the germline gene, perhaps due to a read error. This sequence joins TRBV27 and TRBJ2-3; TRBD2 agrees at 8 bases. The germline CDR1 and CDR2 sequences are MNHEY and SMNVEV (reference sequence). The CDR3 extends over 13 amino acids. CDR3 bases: TGTGCCAGCAGTTCCGTCGGAGCGGGAGAGAGAGATTTT. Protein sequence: CASSSVGAGERDF.

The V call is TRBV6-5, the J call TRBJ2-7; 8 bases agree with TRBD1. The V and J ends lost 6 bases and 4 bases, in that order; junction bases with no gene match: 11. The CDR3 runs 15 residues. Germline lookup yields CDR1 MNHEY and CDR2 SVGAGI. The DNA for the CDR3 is TGTGCCAGCAGCTCAGGACAGGGTGGCCCATACGAGCAGTACTTC. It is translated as CASSSGQGGPYEQYF.

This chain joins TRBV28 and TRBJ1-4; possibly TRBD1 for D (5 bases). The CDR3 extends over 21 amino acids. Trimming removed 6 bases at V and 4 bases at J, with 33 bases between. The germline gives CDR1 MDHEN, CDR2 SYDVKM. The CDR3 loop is CASSGSDRDSRSGPYNEKLFF. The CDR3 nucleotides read TGTGCCAGCAGCGGTAGCGATCGGGACTCCCGAAGCGGGCCCTATAATGAAAAACTGTTTTTT.

In DNA form, the CDR3 reads TGTGCCAACCTAGACTACCAAGAGACCCAGTACTTC. Its translation: CANLDYQETQYF. The gene calls are TRBV6-4 and TRBJ2-5; D is uncertain. Germline loops: CDR1 MRHNA, CDR2 SNTAGT. CDR3 length equals 12 residues. Trimming stripped 10 bases from V and 0 bases from J, with 9 bases between.